Listed below are T cell receptor beta chains from one sample, sequenced in a study of cytotoxic CD8 clonotypes in ibrutinib-treated CLL. Only in-frame clones appear in the TCRdb table, and some are missing; sequencing was by immunoSEQ multiplex PCR. This sample has around 97,000 clones, with 60% to 80% found just once. Source: PBMCs, taken after 12 months of ibrutinib treatment. The receptors derive from a human donor with chronic lymphocytic leukemia. Both conserved end residues are part of each CDR3. Each record gives: D gene, J gene, V gene, clone size, CDR3 protein, CDR3 DNA. A D gene is named only where the DNA matches it firmly. The size of a clone is reported for some rows only, either as once, few or many, or as a class for expanded clones.

D: NA; J: TRBJ2-7; V: TRBV12-5; size: NA; CDR3: CASGFIAEQYF; DNA: TGTGCTAGTGGTTTTATCGCCGAGCAGTACTTC
D: NA; J: TRBJ1-1; V: TRBV2; size: NA; CDR3: CASSEAIGANTEAFF; DNA: TGTGCCAGCAGTGAAGCCATAGGAGCGAACACTGAAGCTTTCTTT
D: NA; J: TRBJ2-7; V: TRBV27; size: NA; CDR3: CASSPDRGFEQYF; DNA: TGTGCCAGCAGTCCTGACAGAGGTTTCGAGCAGTACTTC
D: TRBD2; J: TRBJ2-1; V: TRBV6-5; size: many; CDR3: CASSRGSGAINEQFF; DNA: TGTGCCAGCAGTCGAGGTAGCGGGGCGATCAATGAGCAGTTCTTC
D: NA; J: TRBJ1-5; V: TRBV5-6; size: NA; CDR3: CASSLQGNQPQHF; DNA: TGTGCCAGCAGCTTACAGGGAAACCAGCCCCAGCATTTT
D: NA; J: TRBJ2-7; V: TRBV20-1; size: NA; CDR3: CSSRLIYEQYF; DNA: TGCAGCTCAAGACTGATCTACGAGCAGTACTTC
D: NA; J: TRBJ2-5; V: TRBV5-1; size: NA; CDR3: CASSLGTQVQGETQYF; DNA: TGCGCCAGCAGCTTAGGGACGCAAGTTCAAGGGGAGACCCAGTACTTC
D: NA; J: TRBJ1-6; V: TRBV4-2; size: NA; CDR3: CASSLSGSDSPLHF; DNA: TGTGCCAGCAGCTTGTCAGGGAGCGACTCACCCCTCCACTTT
D: NA; J: TRBJ2-3; V: TRBV11-2; size: once; CDR3: CASTPPGGGTQYF; DNA: TGTGCCAGCACCCCGCCCGGGGGCGGGACGCAGTATTTT
D: TRBD1; J: TRBJ2-5; V: TRBV9; size: NA; CDR3: CASSVGTGWTETQYF; DNA: TGTGCCAGCAGCGTTGGGACAGGGTGGACAGAGACCCAGTACTTC
D: NA; J: TRBJ2-6; V: TRBV5-4; size: NA; CDR3: CASSFVSSGANVLTF; DNA: TGTGCCAGCAGTTTTGTGTCCTCTGGGGCCAACGTCCTGACTTTC
D: TRBD2; J: TRBJ2-1; V: TRBV7-3; size: NA; CDR3: CASSLMTSGGYNEQFF; DNA: TGTGCCAGCAGCTTAATGACTAGCGGGGGTTACAATGAGCAGTTCTTC
D: NA; J: TRBJ2-1; V: TRBV7-2; size: few; CDR3: CASSLPRNRADNEQFF; DNA: TGTGCCAGCAGCTTACCTCGGAACAGGGCGGATAATGAGCAGTTCTTC
D: NA; J: TRBJ2-4; V: TRBV6-5; size: NA; CDR3: CASRLRDIQYF; DNA: TGTGCCAGCAGGTTGAGGGACATTCAGTACTTC
D: TRBD2; J: TRBJ2-3; V: TRBV15; size: once; CDR3: CATSRDVSGADTQYF; DNA: TGTGCCACCAGCAGAGATGTTAGCGGGGCTGATACGCAGTATTTT
D: NA; J: TRBJ1-2; V: TRBV18; size: NA; CDR3: CASSPLGESDYTF; DNA: TGTGCCAGCTCACCCTTGGGCGAGTCGGACTACACCTTC
D: NA; J: TRBJ2-3; V: TRBV9; size: NA; CDR3: CASSELPYTDTQYF; DNA: TGTGCCAGCAGTGAACTCCCCTACACGGATACGCAGTATTTT
D: TRBD1; J: TRBJ1-6; V: TRBV4-1; size: NA; CDR3: CASSQDKATGGSSPLHF; DNA: TGCGCCAGCAGCCAAGATAAGGCTACAGGGGGCAGTTCACCCCTCCACTTT
D: TRBD1; J: TRBJ1-4; V: TRBV28; size: NA; CDR3: CASSSVRTGGFAGNEKLFF; DNA: TGTGCCAGCAGTTCGGTCCGGACAGGGGGCTTCGCAGGGAATGAAAAACTGTTTTTT
D: TRBD2; J: TRBJ2-5; V: TRBV9; size: NA; CDR3: CASSLGTSGGAQETQYF; DNA: TGTGCCAGCAGCCTCGGGACTAGCGGGGGCGCCCAGGAGACCCAGTACTTC
D: NA; J: TRBJ2-5; V: TRBV7-2; size: NA; CDR3: CASSLVGTEETQYF; DNA: TGTGCCAGCAGCTTAGTTGGGACGGAAGAGACCCAGTACTTC
D: NA; J: TRBJ1-5; V: TRBV10-1; size: few; CDR3: CASKDISNQPQHF; DNA: TGCGCCAGCAAAGACATAAGCAATCAGCCCCAGCATTTT
D: TRBD1; J: TRBJ1-1; V: TRBV6-5; size: NA; CDR3: CASNSRQGDTEAFF; DNA: TGTGCCAGCAATTCTCGACAGGGGGACACTGAAGCTTTCTTT
D: NA; J: TRBJ1-1; V: TRBV9; size: NA; CDR3: CASRRGVTEAFF; DNA: TGTGCCAGCAGGAGGGGGGTGACTGAAGCTTTCTTT
D: NA; J: TRBJ2-5; V: TRBV30; size: NA; CDR3: CASVVSETQYF; DNA: TGTGCCTCCGTAGTGTCAGAGACCCAGTACTTC
D: NA; J: TRBJ1-1; V: TRBV11-3; size: NA; CDR3: CASSLRDEAFF; DNA: TGTGCCAGCAGCCTCCGGGACGAAGCTTTCTTT
D: NA; J: TRBJ1-6; V: TRBV4-1; size: NA; CDR3: CASSRKGAGDSPLHF; DNA: TGCGCCAGCAGCCGGAAGGGTGCTGGGGATTCACCCCTCCACTTT
D: NA; J: TRBJ2-1; V: TRBV7-7; size: NA; CDR3: CASSLESFGEQFF; DNA: TGTGCTAGCAGCCTAGAGTCCTTTGGTGAGCAGTTCTTC
D: NA; J: TRBJ2-7; V: TRBV5-1; size: once; CDR3: CASSSRGISYEQYF; DNA: TGCGCCAGCAGCTCACGGGGGATTTCCTACGAGCAGTACTTC
D: NA; J: TRBJ2-5; V: TRBV5-1; size: once; CDR3: CASSYRDLETQYF; DNA: TGCGCCAGCAGCTACCGGGATTTGGAGACCCAGTACTTC
D: NA; J: TRBJ1-6; V: TRBV5-6; size: NA; CDR3: CASSPDPINSPLHF; DNA: TGTGCCAGCAGCCCGGACCCCATTAATTCACCCCTCCACTTT
D: NA; J: TRBJ2-2; V: TRBV6-6; size: NA; CDR3: CASSSHEANTGELFF; DNA: TGTGCCAGCAGTTCCCATGAGGCGAACACCGGGGAGCTGTTTTTT
D: TRBD1; J: TRBJ2-5; V: TRBV19; size: once; CDR3: CASSIAQGAVGETQYF; DNA: TGTGCCAGTAGTATTGCCCAGGGGGCGGTTGGAGAGACCCAGTACTTC
D: TRBD2; J: TRBJ2-1; V: TRBV9; size: NA; CDR3: CASSARLAGGTISSYNEQFF; DNA: TGTGCCAGCAGCGCGAGACTAGCGGGGGGGACTATCAGCTCCTACAATGAGCAGTTCTTC
D: NA; J: TRBJ1-2; V: TRBV30; size: NA; CDR3: CAWSVQVTYGYTF; DNA: TGTGCCTGGAGTGTACAGGTTACCTATGGCTACACCTTC
D: TRBD2; J: TRBJ2-3; V: TRBV28; size: NA; CDR3: CASRQRGSEADTQYF; DNA: TGTGCCAGCAGGCAGCGGGGTTCTGAGGCAGATACGCAGTATTTT
D: TRBD1; J: TRBJ1-3; V: TRBV7-2; size: few; CDR3: CASSPAETGNRNTIYF; DNA: TGTGCCAGCAGCCCCGCGGAGACAGGGAATCGTAACACCATATATTTT
D: NA; J: TRBJ2-2; V: TRBV4-2; size: NA; CDR3: CASSFGNTGELFF; DNA: TGTGCCAGCAGCTTTGGGAACACCGGGGAGCTGTTTTTT
D: NA; J: TRBJ1-2; V: TRBV11-2; size: NA; CDR3: CASSLEYGSGYGYTF; DNA: TGTGCCAGCAGCTTAGAGTACGGGTCCGGCTATGGCTACACCTTC
D: TRBD1; J: TRBJ1-4; V: TRBV6-5; size: NA; CDR3: CASSRQGAREKLFF; DNA: TGTGCCAGCAGTCGACAGGGGGCTCGTGAAAAACTGTTTTTT
D: TRBD1; J: TRBJ2-7; V: TRBV7-9; size: NA; CDR3: CASSSISGTGLGEQYF; DNA: TGTGCCAGCAGCTCCATCTCCGGGACAGGGTTGGGCGAGCAGTACTTC
D: NA; J: TRBJ2-5; V: TRBV30; size: few; CDR3: CAWSGTARETQYF; DNA: TGTGCCTGGAGTGGGACAGCTCGGGAGACCCAGTACTTC
D: TRBD1; J: TRBJ2-7; V: TRBV29-1; size: NA; CDR3: CSVGISGTGVYEQYF; DNA: TGCAGCGTTGGAATCTCCGGGACAGGGGTCTACGAGCAGTACTTC
D: TRBD2; J: TRBJ2-7; V: TRBV5-1; size: once; CDR3: CASSIAGGLSYEQYF; DNA: TGCGCCAGCAGCATAGCGGGGGGCTTATCCTACGAGCAGTACTTC
D: NA; J: TRBJ1-1; V: TRBV4-2; size: NA; CDR3: CASSQPRGGMNTEAFF; DNA: TGTGCCAGCAGCCAACCGAGGGGGGGTATGAACACTGAAGCTTTCTTT
D: TRBD2; J: TRBJ2-3; V: TRBV4-1; size: NA; CDR3: CASSQEGTSGRQSTDTQYF; DNA: TGCGCCAGCAGCCAAGAAGGGACTAGCGGGCGCCAAAGCACAGATACGCAGTATTTT
D: NA; J: TRBJ2-2; V: TRBV6-1; size: NA; CDR3: CASTPPGKGSGELFF; DNA: TGTGCCAGCACCCCCCCCGGGAAGGGATCCGGGGAGCTGTTTTTT